The source of this T cell receptor beta chain is a study of blood T cell repertoires in COVID-19. The method was immunoSEQ multiplex PCR; TCRdb's version includes in-frame clones alone and lacks a portion of them. The profile shows approximately 61,000 clones, around 77% of them singletons. CDR1 is MDHEN and CDR2 is SYDVKM in the germline V gene. This CDR3 comprises 13 residues. Losses at the gene ends were 6 bases for V and 8 bases for J; bases not matched to a gene: 5. This clone was seen just once. V is TRBV28 and J is TRBJ2-1; 9 nucleotides agree with TRBD1. The source is an older man with active or convalescent COVID-19. Sequencing was performed on peripheral blood. This chain's CDR3 is CASSSGQGYEQFF. CDR3 nucleotide sequence: TGTGCCAGCAGCTCGGGACAGGGCTATGAGCAGTTCTTC.